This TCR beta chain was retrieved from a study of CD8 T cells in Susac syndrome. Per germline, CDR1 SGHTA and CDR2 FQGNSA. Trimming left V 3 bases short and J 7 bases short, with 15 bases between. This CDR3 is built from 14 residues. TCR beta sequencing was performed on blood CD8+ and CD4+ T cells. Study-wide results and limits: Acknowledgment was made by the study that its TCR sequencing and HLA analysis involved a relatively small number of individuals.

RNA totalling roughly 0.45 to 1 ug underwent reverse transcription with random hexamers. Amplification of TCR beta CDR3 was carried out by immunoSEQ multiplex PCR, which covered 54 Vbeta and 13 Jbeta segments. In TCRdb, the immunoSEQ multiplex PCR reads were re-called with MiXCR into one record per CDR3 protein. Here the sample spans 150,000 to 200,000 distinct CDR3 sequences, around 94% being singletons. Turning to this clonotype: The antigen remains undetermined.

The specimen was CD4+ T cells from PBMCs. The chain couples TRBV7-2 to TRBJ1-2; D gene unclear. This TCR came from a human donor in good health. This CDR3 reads CASSLQNSRRGYTF. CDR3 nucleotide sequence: TGTGCCAGCAGCTTGCAGAACAGCCGACGTGGCTACACCTTC.